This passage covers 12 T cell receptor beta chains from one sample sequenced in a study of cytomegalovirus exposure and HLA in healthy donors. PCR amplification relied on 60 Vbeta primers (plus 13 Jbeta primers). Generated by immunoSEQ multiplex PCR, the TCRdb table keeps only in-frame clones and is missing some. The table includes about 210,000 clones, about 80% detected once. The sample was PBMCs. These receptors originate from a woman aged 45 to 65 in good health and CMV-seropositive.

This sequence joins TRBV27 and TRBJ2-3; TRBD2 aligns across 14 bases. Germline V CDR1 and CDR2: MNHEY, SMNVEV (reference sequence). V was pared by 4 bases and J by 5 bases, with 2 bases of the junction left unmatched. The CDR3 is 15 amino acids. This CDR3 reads CASSSGLAGVDTQYF. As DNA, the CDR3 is TGTGCCAGCAGTTCGGGACTAGCGGGGGTAGATACGCAGTATTTT.

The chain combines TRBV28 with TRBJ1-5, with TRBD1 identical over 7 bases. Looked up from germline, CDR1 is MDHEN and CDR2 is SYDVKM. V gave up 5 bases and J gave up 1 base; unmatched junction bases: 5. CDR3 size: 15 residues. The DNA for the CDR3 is TGTGCCAGCAGTCTGTTACAGGGGAGCAATCAGCCCCAGCATTTT. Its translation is CASSLLQGSNQPQHF. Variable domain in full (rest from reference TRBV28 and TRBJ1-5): DVKVTQSSRYLVKRTGEKVFLECVQDMDHENMFWYRQDPGLGLRLIYFSYDVKMKEKGDIPEGYSVSREKKERFSLILESASTNQTSMYLCASSLLQGSNQPQHFGDGTRLSIL.

The CDR3 protein is CASRPTPGQVTEAFF. Written as DNA, the CDR3 is TGCGCCAGCCGACCAACCCCGGGACAGGTGACTGAAGCTTTCTTT. V and J are TRBV4-1 and TRBJ1-1, with 8 nucleotides matching TRBD1. Germline V gene sequence: CDR1 MGHRA, CDR2 YSYEKL. The V segment lost 8 bases and the J segment 5 bases; nucleotides outside the gene matches: 13. CDR3 length: 15 residues.

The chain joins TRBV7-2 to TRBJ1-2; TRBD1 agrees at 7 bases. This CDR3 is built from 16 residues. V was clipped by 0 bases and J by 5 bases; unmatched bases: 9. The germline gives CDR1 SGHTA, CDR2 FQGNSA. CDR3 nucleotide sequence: TGTGCCAGCAGCTTAGCAGGGGGGACAGACCTATATGGCTACACCTTC. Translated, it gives CASSLAGGTDLYGYTF. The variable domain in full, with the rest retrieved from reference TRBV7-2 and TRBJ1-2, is GAGVSQSPSNKVTEKGKDVELRCDPISGHTALYWYRQSLGQGLEFLIYFQGNSAPDKSGLPSDRFSAERTGGSVSTLTIQRTQQEDSAVYLCASSLAGGTDLYGYTFGSGTRLTVV.

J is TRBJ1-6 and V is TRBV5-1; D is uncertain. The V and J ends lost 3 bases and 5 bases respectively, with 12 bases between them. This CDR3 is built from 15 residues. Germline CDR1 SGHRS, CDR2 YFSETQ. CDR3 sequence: CASSSGGPDNSPLHF. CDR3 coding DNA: TGCGCCAGCAGCTCCGGAGGGCCCGATAATTCACCCCTCCACTTT.

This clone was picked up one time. As DNA, the CDR3 is TGTGCCACCAGCGACCTAGCGGGGGTTGTAGATACGCAGTATTTT. Translating it yields CATSDLAGVVDTQYF. V is TRBV15 and J is TRBJ2-3, with 10 bases matching TRBD2. J was trimmed by 5 bases and V by 5 bases; bases with no gene match: 7. CDR1 and CDR2 from the germline V gene are LNHNV and YYDKDF (reference sequence). The CDR3 covers 15 residues.

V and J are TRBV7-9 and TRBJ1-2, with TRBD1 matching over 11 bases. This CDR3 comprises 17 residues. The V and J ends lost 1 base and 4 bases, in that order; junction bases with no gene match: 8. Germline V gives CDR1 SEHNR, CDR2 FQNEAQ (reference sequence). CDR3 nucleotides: TGTGCCAGCAGCTTAGACCAGGGACAGGGGGTCGGCTATGGCTACACCTTC. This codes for CASSLDQGQGVGYGYTF.

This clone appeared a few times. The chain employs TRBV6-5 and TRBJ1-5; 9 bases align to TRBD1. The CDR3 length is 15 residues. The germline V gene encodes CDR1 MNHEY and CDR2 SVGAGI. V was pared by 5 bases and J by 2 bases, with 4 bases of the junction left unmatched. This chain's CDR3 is CASSPDRGGNQPQHF. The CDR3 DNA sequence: TGTGCCAGCAGTCCAGACAGGGGGGGCAATCAGCCCCAGCATTTT.

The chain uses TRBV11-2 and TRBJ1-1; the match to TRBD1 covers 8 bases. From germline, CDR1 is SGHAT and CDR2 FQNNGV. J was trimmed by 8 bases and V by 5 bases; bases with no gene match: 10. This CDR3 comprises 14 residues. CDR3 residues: CASSGPGTGREAFF. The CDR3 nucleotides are TGTGCCAGCAGCGGCCCCGGGACAGGCAGAGAAGCTTTCTTT. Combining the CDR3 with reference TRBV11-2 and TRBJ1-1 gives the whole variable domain EAGVAQSPRYKIIEKRQSVAFWCNPISGHATLYWYQQILGQGPKLLIQFQNNGVVDDSQLPKDRFSAERLKGVDSTLKIQPAKLEDSAVYLCASSGPGTGREAFFGQGTRLTVV.

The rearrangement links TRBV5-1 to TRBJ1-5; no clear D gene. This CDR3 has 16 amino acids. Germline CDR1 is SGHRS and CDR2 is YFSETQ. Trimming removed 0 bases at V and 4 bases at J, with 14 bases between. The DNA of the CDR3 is TGCGCCAGCAGCTTGGGGGCAGGAGGAAAAAATCAGCCCCAGCATTTT. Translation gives CASSLGAGGKNQPQHF. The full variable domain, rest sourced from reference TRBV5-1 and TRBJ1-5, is KAGVTQTPRYLIKTRGQQVTLSCSPISGHRSVSWYQQTPGQGLQFLFEYFSETQRNKGNFPGRFSGRQFSNSRSEMNVSTLELGDSALYLCASSLGAGGKNQPQHFGDGTRLSIL.

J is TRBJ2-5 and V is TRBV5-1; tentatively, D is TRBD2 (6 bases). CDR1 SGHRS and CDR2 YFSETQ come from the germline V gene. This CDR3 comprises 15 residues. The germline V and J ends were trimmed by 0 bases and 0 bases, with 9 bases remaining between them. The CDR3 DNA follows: TGCGCCAGCAGCTTGGCCGCGGGACACCAAGAGACCCAGTACTTC. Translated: CASSLAAGHQETQYF.

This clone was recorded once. The CDR3 protein is CASSAETGAETQYF. CDR3 DNA: TGTGCCAGCAGCGCAGAGACAGGGGCAGAGACCCAGTACTTC. J is TRBJ2-5 and V is TRBV7-2, with 8 bases fitting TRBD1. V was pared by 5 bases and J by 4 bases, with 6 bases of the junction left unmatched. This CDR3 has 14 residues. Germline V gene lookup returns CDR1 SGHTA and CDR2 FQGNSA.